The T cell receptor (beta chain) described here comes from a study of T cell responses to AZD1222 COVID-19 vaccine. Findings and limits, study-wide: Clonal diversity was possibly underestimated, and white British individuals and females predominated among donors. Rises in breadth and depth of Spike-specific TCRs came after two AZD1222 doses.

The table came from immunoSEQ multiplex PCR; TCRdb's copy has only in-frame clones and leaves some out. Found here are some 120,000 clones, 92% of them singletons; the top ten hold approximately 1%. Points on this clone: Its antigen is not identified.

CDR1 and CDR2 from the germline V gene are SGHRS and YFSETQ. The CDR3 consists of 15 residues. V was trimmed by 3 bases and J by 0 bases, leaving 9 bases between them. This specimen consisted of peripheral blood, obtained on day 0 of AZD1222 vaccination. The receptor comes from an adult in good health. The rearrangement uses TRBV5-1 and TRBJ1-4, with D perhaps TRBD1 (5 bases). The CDR3 nucleotides read TGCGCCAGCAGCTCCGGGACTGCAACTAATGAAAAACTGTTTTTT. This sequence encodes CASSSGTATNEKLFF.